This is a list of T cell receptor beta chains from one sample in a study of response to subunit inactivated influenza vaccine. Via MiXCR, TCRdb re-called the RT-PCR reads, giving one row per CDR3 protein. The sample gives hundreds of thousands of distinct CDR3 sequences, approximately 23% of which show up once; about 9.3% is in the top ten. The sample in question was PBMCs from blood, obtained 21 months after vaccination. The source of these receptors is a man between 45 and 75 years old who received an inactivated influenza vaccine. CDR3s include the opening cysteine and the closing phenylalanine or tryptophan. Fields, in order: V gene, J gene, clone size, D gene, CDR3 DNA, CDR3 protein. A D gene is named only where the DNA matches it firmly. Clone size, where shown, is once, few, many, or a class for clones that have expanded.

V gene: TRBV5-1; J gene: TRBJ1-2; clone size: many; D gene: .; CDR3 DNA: TGCGCCAGCAGCCAGGACTGGAACTATGGCTACACCTTC; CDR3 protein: CASSQDWNYGYTF
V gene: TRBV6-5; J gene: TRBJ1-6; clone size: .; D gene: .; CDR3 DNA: TGTGCCAGCAGTTACAAGGTTTTATCGTCACCCCTCCACTTT; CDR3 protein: CASSYKVLSSPLHF
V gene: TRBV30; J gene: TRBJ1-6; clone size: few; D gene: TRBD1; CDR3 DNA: TGTGCCTGGAGTTTGACGCGGCGGGACAGGTATTATTCACCCCTCCACTTT; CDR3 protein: CAWSLTRRDRYYSPLHF
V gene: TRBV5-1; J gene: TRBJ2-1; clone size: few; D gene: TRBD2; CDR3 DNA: TGCGCCAGCAGCTTGGCGCGCAGCGGGGGGGCTAATGAGCAGTTCTTC; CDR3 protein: CASSLARSGGANEQFF
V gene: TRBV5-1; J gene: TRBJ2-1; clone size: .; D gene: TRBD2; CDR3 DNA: TGCGCCAGCAGCTTAAATAGCGGGGGGCCGTACAATGAGCAGTTCTTC; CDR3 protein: CASSLNSGGPYNEQFF
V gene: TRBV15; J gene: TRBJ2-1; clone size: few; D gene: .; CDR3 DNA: TGTGCCACCAGCAGAGAGATAGACAGTGAGCAGTTCTTC; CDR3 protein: CATSREIDSEQFF
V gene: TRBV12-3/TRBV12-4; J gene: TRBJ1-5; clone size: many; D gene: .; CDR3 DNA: TGTGCCAGCAGTTTTTCAGACAATCAGCCCCAGCATTTT; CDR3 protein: CASSFSDNQPQHF
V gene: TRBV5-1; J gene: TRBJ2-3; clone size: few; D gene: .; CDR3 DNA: TGCGCCAGCAGCTCAGAGTCGGGGGAAGCCACAGATACGCAGTATTTT; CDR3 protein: CASSSESGEATDTQYF
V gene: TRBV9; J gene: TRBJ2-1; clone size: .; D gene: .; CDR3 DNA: TGTGCCAGCAGCTCTGCTAGCGTAAGCTCCTACAATGAGCAGTTCTTC; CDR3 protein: CASSSASVSSYNEQFF
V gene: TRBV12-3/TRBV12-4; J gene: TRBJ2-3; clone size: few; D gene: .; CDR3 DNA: TGTGCCAGCTGGGAGAACACAGATACGCAGTATTTT; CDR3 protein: CASWENTDTQYF
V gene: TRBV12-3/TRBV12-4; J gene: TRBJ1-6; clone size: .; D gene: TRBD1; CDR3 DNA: TGTGCCAGCAGCCAACAGGGGAGTTCACCCCTCCACTTT; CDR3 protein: CASSQQGSSPLHF
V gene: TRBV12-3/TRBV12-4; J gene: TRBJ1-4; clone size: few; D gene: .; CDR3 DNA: TGTGCCAGCAGTTTTAACGGTGAAAAACTGTTTTTT; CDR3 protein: CASSFNGEKLFF
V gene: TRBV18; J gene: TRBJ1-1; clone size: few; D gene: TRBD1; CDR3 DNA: TGTGCCAGCACTGACAGGGAGGACACTGAAGCTTTCTTT; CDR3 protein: CASTDREDTEAFF
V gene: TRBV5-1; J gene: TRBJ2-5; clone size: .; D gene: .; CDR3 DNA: TGCGCCAGCAGCTGGGACGGGACGGGAGAGACCCAGTACTTC; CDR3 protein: CASSWDGTGETQYF
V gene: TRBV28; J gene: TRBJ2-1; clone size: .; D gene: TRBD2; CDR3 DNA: TGTGCCAGCAGTTCGGCCTTTGTAGCGGGAGTCTACAATGAGCAGTTCTTC; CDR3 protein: CASSSAFVAGVYNEQFF
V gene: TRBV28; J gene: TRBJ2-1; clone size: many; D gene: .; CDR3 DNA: TGTGCCAGCAGTAACAGGGAGAAGAGGTACAATGAGCAGTTCTTC; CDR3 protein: CASSNREKRYNEQFF
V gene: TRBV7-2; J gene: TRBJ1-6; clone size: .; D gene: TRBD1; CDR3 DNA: TGTGCCAGCAGCTTAGGGCGGACAGGCAAAACACCCCTCCACTTT; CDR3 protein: CASSLGRTGKTPLHF
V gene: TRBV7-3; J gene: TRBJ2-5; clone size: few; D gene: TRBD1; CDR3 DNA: TGTGCCAGCAGCCCTGGACAGGGTGTATCAGAGACCCAGTACTTC; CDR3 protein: CASSPGQGVSETQYF
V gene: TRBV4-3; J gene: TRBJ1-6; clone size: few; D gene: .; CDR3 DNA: TGCGCCAGCAGCCAAGAAGCCGCTCCGAGCTCCTATAATTCACCCCTCCACTTT; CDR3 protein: CASSQEAAPSSYNSPLHF
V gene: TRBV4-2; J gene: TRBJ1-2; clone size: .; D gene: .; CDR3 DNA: TGTGCCAGCAGCCAAGAGGTTACGGTGAACTATGGCTACACCTTC; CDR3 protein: CASSQEVTVNYGYTF
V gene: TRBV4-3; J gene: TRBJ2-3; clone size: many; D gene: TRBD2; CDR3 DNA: TGCGCCAGCAGCCAAAACAGCGGGAGGCACACAGATACGCAGTATTTT; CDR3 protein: CASSQNSGRHTDTQYF
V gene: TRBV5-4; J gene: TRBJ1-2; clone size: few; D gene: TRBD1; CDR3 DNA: TGTGCCAGCAGCTTCGGGACAGGGGGGCAGAAACCCTATGGCTACACCTTC; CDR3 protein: CASSFGTGGQKPYGYTF
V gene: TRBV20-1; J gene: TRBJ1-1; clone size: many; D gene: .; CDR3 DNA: TGCAGTGCTAGAGATCCTAATCGGGGCCTCAGGAACACTGAAGCTTTCTTT; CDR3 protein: CSARDPNRGLRNTEAFF
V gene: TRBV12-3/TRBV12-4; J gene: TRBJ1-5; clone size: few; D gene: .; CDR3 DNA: TGTGCCAGCAGTTGGACGGACAGCAATCAGCCCCAGCATTTT; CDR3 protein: CASSWTDSNQPQHF
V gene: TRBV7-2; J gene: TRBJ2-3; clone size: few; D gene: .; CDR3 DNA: TGTGCCAGCAGCTTAGCGGAGACCACAGATACGCAGTATTTT; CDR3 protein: CASSLAETTDTQYF
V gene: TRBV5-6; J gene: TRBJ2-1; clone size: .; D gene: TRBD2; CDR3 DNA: TGTGCCAGCACCTCAATGACTAGCGGGAGCGTTCGTGAGCAGTTCTTC; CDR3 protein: CASTSMTSGSVREQFF
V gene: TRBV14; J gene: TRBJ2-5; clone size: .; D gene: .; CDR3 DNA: TGTGCCAGCAGCCCGACTGGGAGGTGGCAAGAGACCCAGTACTTC; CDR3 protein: CASSPTGRWQETQYF
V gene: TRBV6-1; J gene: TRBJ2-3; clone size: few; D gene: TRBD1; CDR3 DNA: TGTGCCAGCAGTACAATCCGGGACAGGGATACAGATACGCAGTATTTT; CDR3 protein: CASSTIRDRDTDTQYF
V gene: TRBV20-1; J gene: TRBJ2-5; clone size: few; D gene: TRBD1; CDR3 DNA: TGCAGTGCTAGGGGACAGCAAGAGACCCAGTACTTC; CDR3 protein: CSARGQQETQYF
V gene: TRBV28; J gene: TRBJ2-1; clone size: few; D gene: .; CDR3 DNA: TGTGCCAGCAGTCGTCCTAGGGGGGAGAATGAGCAGTTCTTC; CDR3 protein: CASSRPRGENEQFF
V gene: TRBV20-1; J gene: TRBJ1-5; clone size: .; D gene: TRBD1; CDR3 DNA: TGCAGTGCAAGACCGACAGGGATCAATCAGCCCCAGCATTTT; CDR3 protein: CSARPTGINQPQHF
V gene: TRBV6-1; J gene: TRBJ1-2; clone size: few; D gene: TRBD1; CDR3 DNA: TGTGCCAGCAGTGAAGGCCCGGACAGGGGCGATGGCTACACCTTC; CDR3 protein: CASSEGPDRGDGYTF
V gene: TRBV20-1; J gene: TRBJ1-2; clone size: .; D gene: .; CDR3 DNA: TGCAGTGCTGGTGACAGGAAACCCCCCTTTAGCTACACCTTC; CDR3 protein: CSAGDRKPPFSYTF
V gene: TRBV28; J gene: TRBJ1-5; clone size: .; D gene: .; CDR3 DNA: TGTGCCTCGTTTAGCCGGGGTGGCAATCAGCCCCAGCATTTT; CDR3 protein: CASFSRGGNQPQHF
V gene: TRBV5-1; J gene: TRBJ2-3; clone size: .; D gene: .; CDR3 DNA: TGCGCCAGCAGACTTACAGCTTACACAGATACGCAGTATTTT; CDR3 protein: CASRLTAYTDTQYF
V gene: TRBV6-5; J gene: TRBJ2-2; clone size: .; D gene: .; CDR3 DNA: TGTGCCAGCAGTTACGGGGACTCGTGGTCCGGGGAGCTGTTTTTT; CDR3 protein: CASSYGDSWSGELFF
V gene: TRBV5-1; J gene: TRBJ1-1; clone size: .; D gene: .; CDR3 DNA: TGCGCCAGCAGCTTGGATGGCAGAATGAACACTGAAGCTTTCTTT; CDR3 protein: CASSLDGRMNTEAFF
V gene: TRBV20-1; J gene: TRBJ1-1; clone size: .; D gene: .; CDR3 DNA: TGCAGTGCTAACGGGGGTAACAGGGCTGAAGCTTTCTTT; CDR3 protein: CSANGGNRAEAFF
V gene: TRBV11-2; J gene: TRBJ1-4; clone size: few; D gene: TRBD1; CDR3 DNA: TGTGCCAGCAGCTTAAGGACAGGTTGGGAAAAACTGTTTTTT; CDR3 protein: CASSLRTGWEKLFF
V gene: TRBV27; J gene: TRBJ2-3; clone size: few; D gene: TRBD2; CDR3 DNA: TGTGCCAGCAGTTTATTGGGGGGGACCACAGATACGCAGTATTTT; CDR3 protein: CASSLLGGTTDTQYF
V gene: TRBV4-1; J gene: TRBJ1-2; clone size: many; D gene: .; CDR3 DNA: TGCGCCAGCAGCCAAGTCGGGGGGTTCAACTATGGCTACACCTTC; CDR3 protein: CASSQVGGFNYGYTF
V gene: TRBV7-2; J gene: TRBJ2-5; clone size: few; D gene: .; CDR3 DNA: TGTGCCAGCAGCTTAGCCCCCGGTGGGACCCAGTACTTC; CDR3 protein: CASSLAPGGTQYF
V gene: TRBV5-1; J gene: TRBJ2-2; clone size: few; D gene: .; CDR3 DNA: TGCGCCAGCAGCCCCGTAAGGGGAGCCACCGGGGAGCTGTTTTTT; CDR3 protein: CASSPVRGATGELFF
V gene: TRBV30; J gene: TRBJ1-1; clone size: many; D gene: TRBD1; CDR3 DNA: TGTGCCTGGAGTGTATCAGGGGGGACTGAAGCTTTCTTT; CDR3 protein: CAWSVSGGTEAFF
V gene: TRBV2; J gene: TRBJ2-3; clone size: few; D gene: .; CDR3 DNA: TGTGCCAGCAGTGAAATGGGGGGCCGAGATACGCAGTATTTT; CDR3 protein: CASSEMGGRDTQYF
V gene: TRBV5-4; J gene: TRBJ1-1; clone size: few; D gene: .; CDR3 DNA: TGTGCCAGCAGTTCAGGGTGGGACACTGAAGCTTTCTTT; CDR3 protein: CASSSGWDTEAFF
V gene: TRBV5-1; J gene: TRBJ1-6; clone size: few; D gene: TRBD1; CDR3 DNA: TGCGCCAGCAGCTCGGACAGGGAAAATTCACCCCTCCACTTT; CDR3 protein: CASSSDRENSPLHF
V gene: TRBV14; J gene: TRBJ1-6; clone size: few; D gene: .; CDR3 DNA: TGTGCCAGCAGCCGGATGGGACGGTTGGTTTCACCCCTCCACTTT; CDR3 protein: CASSRMGRLVSPLHF
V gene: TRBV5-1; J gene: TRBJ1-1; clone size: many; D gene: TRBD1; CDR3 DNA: TGCGCCAGCAGCTTAACAGGGGAAGGTGGCACTGAAGCTTTCTTT; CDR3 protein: CASSLTGEGGTEAFF
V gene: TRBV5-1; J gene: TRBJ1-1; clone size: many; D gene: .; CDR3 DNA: TGCGCCAGCTCTCCGGGGGGGAACACTGAAGCTTTCTTT; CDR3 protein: CASSPGGNTEAFF
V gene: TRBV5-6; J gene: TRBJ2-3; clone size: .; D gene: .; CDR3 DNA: TGTGCCAGCAGCTACGCAGGGGCAGATACGCAGTATTTT; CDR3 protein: CASSYAGADTQYF
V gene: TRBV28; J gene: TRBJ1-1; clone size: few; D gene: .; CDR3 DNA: TGTGCCAGCAGTTCGACGACACCTGCAGCTTTCTTT; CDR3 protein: CASSSTTPAAFF